This TCR beta chain emerged from a study of vaccination and CD4 T cells after COVID-19. Overall study: Convalescent donors totaled six males and four females, including two who were Hispanic. Culture controls were given either a CEFX pool, an HIV-1 Nef pool, or no peptide. Study-wide results and limits: Median SARS-CoV-2-reactive clonotypes rose from about 20 to 38, not significantly.

Researchers used the Oncomine TCR Beta short-read assay to sequence DNA from cultured CD4+ T cells. From the PCR reads, TCRdb called clonotypes with MiXCR, one entry per CDR3 protein. Of approximately 4,000 distinct CDR3 sequences listed, roughly a fifth are singletons. This clonotype occurred a few times. What it recognizes is unknown. Treatment here: approximately 11-day PBMC culture with coronavirus spike peptide pools or control peptides (ViraFEST assay). ViraFEST sequenced TCRs after peptide-pool expansion of antigen-specific T cells. Trimming removed 7 bases from V and 2 bases from J; junction bases left unmatched: 1. CDR3 length: 11 amino acids. The germline V gene encodes CDR1 GTSNPN and CDR2 SVGIG (reference sequence).

The chain carries TRBV30 and TRBJ2-5; 7 bases line up with TRBD1. Material for sequencing was CD4+ T cells from blood, cultured in vitro. This clonotype was obtained from a human donor who had recovered from COVID-19. The CDR3 is CALGQQETQYF. The CDR3 DNA follows: TGTGCCTTGGGACAGCAAGAGACCCAGTACTTC. Complete variable domain (other parts from reference TRBV30 and TRBJ2-5): SQTIHQWPATLVQPVGSPLSLECTVEGTSNPNLYWYRQAAGRGLQLLFYSVGIGQISSEVPQNLSASRPQDRQFILSSKKLLLSDSGFYLCALGQQETQYFGPGTRLLVL.